This T cell receptor (beta chain) stems from a study of regulatory T cells in long-lasting Graves disease. Investigators prepared the TCR beta libraries by applying iRepertoire HTBI primers and Arm-PCR of CDR3 regions. TCRdb independently ran MiXCR on the multiplex PCR reads; one entry per CDR3 protein. The repertoire holds almost 350,000 distinct CDR3 sequences, about 19% seen once, with just under 30% in the top ten. Regarding the study as a whole: Compared with new cases, persistent Graves' patients showed reduced TCR diversity.

Time point noted: persistent/refractory GD, antithyroid drugs over 5 years with positive TRAb. The TCR library used RNA extracted from PBMCs. This clonotype has ten or more counts. Its target is unknown. Germline V gives CDR1 MNHEY, CDR2 SVGEGT. V trimming: 4 bases; J trimming: 0 bases; junction bases outside the gene matches: 3. The CDR3 is made up of 15 amino acids. Sequenced material: peripheral blood mononuclear cells (PBMCs), taken when the disease was refractory, from a patient treated with antithyroid drugs. The clonotype was recovered from a female donor with Graves disease. The chain is built from TRBV6-2 or TRBV6-3 and TRBJ2-1; 7 positions agree with TRBD1. CDR3 DNA sequence: TGTGCCAGCAGTTTAGGGACAGTCTCCTACAATGAGCAGTTCTTC. Residues: CASSLGTVSYNEQFF.